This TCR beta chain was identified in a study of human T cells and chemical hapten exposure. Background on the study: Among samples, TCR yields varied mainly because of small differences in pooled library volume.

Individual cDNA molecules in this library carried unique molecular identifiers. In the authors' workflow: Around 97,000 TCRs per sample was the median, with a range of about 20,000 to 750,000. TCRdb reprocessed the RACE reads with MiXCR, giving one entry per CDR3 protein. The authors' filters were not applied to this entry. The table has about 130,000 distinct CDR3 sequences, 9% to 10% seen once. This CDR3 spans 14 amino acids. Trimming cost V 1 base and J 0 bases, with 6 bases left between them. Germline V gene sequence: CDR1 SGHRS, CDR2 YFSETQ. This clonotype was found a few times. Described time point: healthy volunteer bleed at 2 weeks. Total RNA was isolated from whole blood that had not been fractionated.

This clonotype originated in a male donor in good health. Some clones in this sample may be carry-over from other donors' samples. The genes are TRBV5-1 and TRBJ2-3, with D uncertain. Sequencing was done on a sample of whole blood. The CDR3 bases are TGCGCCAGCAGCTTGCAGGCTAGCACAGATACGCAGTATTTT. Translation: CASSLQASTDTQYF.